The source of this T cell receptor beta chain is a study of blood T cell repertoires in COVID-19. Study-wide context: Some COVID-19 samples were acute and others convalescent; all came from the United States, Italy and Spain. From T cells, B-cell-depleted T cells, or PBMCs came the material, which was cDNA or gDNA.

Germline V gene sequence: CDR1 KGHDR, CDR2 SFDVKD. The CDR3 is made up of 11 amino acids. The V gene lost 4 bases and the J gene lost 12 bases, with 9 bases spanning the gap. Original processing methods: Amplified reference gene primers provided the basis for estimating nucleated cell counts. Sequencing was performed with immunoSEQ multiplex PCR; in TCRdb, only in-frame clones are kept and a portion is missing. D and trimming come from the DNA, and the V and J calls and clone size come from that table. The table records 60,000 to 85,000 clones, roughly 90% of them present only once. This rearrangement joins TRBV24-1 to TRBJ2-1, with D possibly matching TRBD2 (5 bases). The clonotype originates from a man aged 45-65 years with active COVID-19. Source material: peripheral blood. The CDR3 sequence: CATSEAGMQFF. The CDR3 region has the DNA TGTGCCACCAGTGAAGCCGGGATGCAGTTCTTC.